These 32 T cell receptor beta chains originate from one sample sequenced in a study of blood T cell repertoires in COVID-19. The data were produced by immunoSEQ multiplex PCR, yet TCRdb's version contains in-frame clones alone and is incomplete. Of about 220,000 clones listed, 82% are singletons. Sequencing used PBMCs or T cells enriched from blood (not recorded which). The receptor source for this set is a woman aged 55-70 years who had recovered from COVID-19.

This rearrangement joins TRBV7-2 to TRBJ1-2, with D maybe TRBD1 (6 bases). Germline V gene data show CDR1 as SGHTA and CDR2 as FQGNSA. Trimming shortened V by 0 bases and J by 6 bases, and 17 bases separated the two germline ends. The CDR3 is 16 amino acids. The DNA of the CDR3 is TGTGCCAGCAGCTTAGCGATACAGGGCCTAGGAGATGGCTACACCTTC. This codes for CASSLAIQGLGDGYTF. The complete variable domain, with remaining parts taken from reference TRBV7-2 and TRBJ1-2, reads GAGVSQSPSNKVTEKGKDVELRCDPISGHTALYWYRQSLGQGLEFLIYFQGNSAPDKSGLPSDRFSAERTGGSVSTLTIQRTQQEDSAVYLCASSLAIQGLGDGYTFGSGTRLTVV.

The rearrangement uses TRBV5-8 and TRBJ1-2; 10 bases line up with TRBD1. With 4 bases clipped from V and 3 bases from J, the junction kept 9 bases outside the gene matches. This CDR3 has 16 residues. Looked up from germline, CDR1 is SGHTS and CDR2 is YDEGEE. As DNA, the CDR3 is TGTGCCAGCAGCCGATTTGACAGGGGGCAGGACTATGGCTACACCTTC. Amino acids: CASSRFDRGQDYGYTF. The variable domain in full, with the rest retrieved from reference TRBV5-8 and TRBJ1-2, is EAGVTQSPTHLIKTRGQQATLRCSPISGHTSVYWYQQALGLGLQFLLWYDEGEERNRGNFPPRFSGRQFPNYSSELNVNALELEDSALYLCASSRFDRGQDYGYTFGSGTRLTVV.

The chain has TRBV5-1 and TRBJ2-3, with 9 positions matching TRBD2. The germline V gene has CDR1 SGHRS and CDR2 YFSETQ. After removal of 2 bases from V and 1 base from J, the junction contained 5 bases not matched to a gene. This CDR3 comprises 16 residues. CDR3 amino acids: CASSFTRLAGTDTQYF. The CDR3 DNA reads TGCGCCAGCAGCTTCACGAGACTAGCGGGCACAGATACGCAGTATTTT.

The chain employs TRBV14 and TRBJ1-3; D unclear. This CDR3 has 15 amino acids. Germline CDR1 SGHDN, CDR2 FVKESK. The V end was cut by 1 base, the J end by 6 bases, with 13 bases between. This CDR3 is CASSQVHSFLNTIYF. CDR3 sequence (DNA): TGTGCCAGCAGCCAAGTACACAGCTTTCTAAACACCATATATTTT.

This clone was seen just once. This same CDR3 is encoded by further DNA sequences in the sample. CDR3 sequence: CASSLGGQGLDGYTF. CDR3 nucleotides: TGTGCCAGCAGCTTAGGGGGACAGGGACTGGATGGCTACACCTTC. The genes are TRBV11-2 and TRBJ1-2, with 9 bases fitting TRBD1. This CDR3 spans 15 amino acids. V dropped 1 base and J dropped 6; count of bases not matched to a gene: 6. Germline CDR1 reads SGHAT; CDR2 reads FQNNGV. The full variable domain, completed using reference TRBV11-2 and TRBJ1-2, is EAGVAQSPRYKIIEKRQSVAFWCNPISGHATLYWYQQILGQGPKLLIQFQNNGVVDDSQLPKDRFSAERLKGVDSTLKIQPAKLEDSAVYLCASSLGGQGLDGYTFGSGTRLTVV.

This chain connects TRBV5-1 to TRBJ2-2; possible D gene TRBD1, 5 bases. Between the trimmed V and J ends, which lost 3 bases and 7 bases, there was a span of 13 bases. The CDR3 totals 14 residues. CDR1 and CDR2 (germline): SGHRS, YFSETQ. The CDR3 DNA follows: TGCGCCAGCAGCTCCGACCCAGGGATCGGGGAGCTGTTTTTT. Residues: CASSSDPGIGELFF.

The chain links TRBV15 to TRBJ1-1; TRBD1 might be the D (6 bases). The CDR3 spans 15 residues. V dropped 2 bases and J dropped 7 bases, with 17 bases sitting between them. Germline loops: CDR1 LNHNV, CDR2 YYDKDF (reference sequence). The DNA for the CDR3 is TGTGCCACCAGCAGAATCACAGGGTTTGGGGTTGAAGCTTTCTTT. This translates into CATSRITGFGVEAFF.

About this clone itself: The same CDR3 can be traced to other DNA sequences in this sample. V is TRBV9 and J is TRBJ1-5, with D uncertain. Per germline, CDR1 SGDLS and CDR2 YYNGEE. The CDR3 sequence is 14 residues long. V lost 0 bases, J lost 0 bases, and 4 bases lay in between. Here the CDR3 DNA reads TGTGCCAGCAGCGTAGACAGTAGCAATCAGCCCCAGCATTTT. Translated: CASSVDSSNQPQHF.

This clone was found a few times. The chain couples TRBV6-1 to TRBJ1-5, with 11 bases fitting TRBD1. The CDR3 extends over 16 amino acids. After removal of 2 bases from V and 5 bases from J, the junction contained 5 bases not matched to a gene. The germline V gene has CDR1 MNHNS and CDR2 SASEGT. Here the CDR3 reads CASSESGTGGHQPQHF. CDR3 DNA sequence: TGTGCCAGCAGTGAATCTGGGACAGGGGGTCATCAGCCCCAGCATTTT.

V is TRBV6-5 and J is TRBJ2-1; 11 bases match TRBD2. CDR1 MNHEY and CDR2 SVGAGI come from the germline V gene. This CDR3 contains 14 residues. V trimming: 8 bases; J trimming: 10 bases; junction bases outside the gene matches: 10. The CDR3 DNA sequence: TGTGCCAGCGATACTAGCGGGGGTTATGCGGAGCAGTTCTTC. It yields the protein CASDTSGGYAEQFF.

This clone was seen repeatedly, ten times or more. One end of the junction does not line up with germline, which may come from a read error. The CDR3: CASSRLSSSRSF. The CDR3 DNA reads as TGTGCCAGCAGCCGGCTTTCGTCTTCGAGGAGTTTT. The chain recombines TRBV3-1 (or the pseudogene TRBV3-2) with TRBJ2-3; D is undetermined. CDR3 size: 12 residues. CDR1 is LGHDT, CDR2 YNNKEL, per germline (reference sequence).

The chain is built from TRBV4-2 and TRBJ2-3; 9 bases agree with TRBD1. CDR3 length: 15 residues. V lost 5 bases and J lost 3; bases outside the gene matches: 6. Germline V lookup: CDR1 LGHNA, CDR2 YNFKEQ. CDR3: CASSKPGQGTDTQYF. CDR3 bases: TGTGCCAGCAGCAAACCGGGACAGGGAACAGATACGCAGTATTTT.

V is TRBV6-2 or TRBV6-3 and J is TRBJ1-5, with D possibly being TRBD1 (5 bases). The V gene lost 4 bases and the J gene lost 0 bases, with 10 bases spanning the gap. The CDR3 contains 15 residues. Germline CDR1 MNHEY, CDR2 SVGEGT. CDR3 residues: CASSWGGDSNQPQHF. CDR3 nucleotides: TGTGCCAGCAGTTGGGGGGGGGATAGCAATCAGCCCCAGCATTTT.

The chain employs TRBV4-3 and TRBJ1-6; unclear D gene. Between the trimmed V and J ends, which lost 0 bases and 9 bases, there was a span of 12 bases. Per the germline V gene, CDR1 is LGHNA and CDR2 is YSLEER. This CDR3 spans 15 amino acids. The CDR3: CASSQEKTRISPLHF. CDR3 DNA: TGCGCCAGCAGCCAAGAGAAGACAAGGATTTCACCCCTCCACTTT.

The CDR3 nucleotides read TGTGCCAGCGGAGGACAGGGTTATGGCTACACCTTC. Translation gives CASGGQGYGYTF. The chain links TRBV28 to TRBJ1-2; 8 bases are a match to TRBD1. V lost 8 bases to trimming and J lost 5 bases; unmatched junction nucleotides: 4. Germline V CDR1 and CDR2: MDHEN, SYDVKM. CDR3 length: 12 residues.

This rearrangement joins TRBV7-9 to TRBJ2-7; 13 positions match TRBD2. J gave up 3 bases and V 5 bases, and 4 bases lay outside the gene matches. Germline V gene sequence: CDR1 SEHNR, CDR2 FQNEAQ (reference sequence). The CDR3 sequence is 15 residues long. The DNA of the CDR3 is TGTGCCAGCAGCCAAAGACTAGCGGGAGGCTACGAGCAGTACTTC. Protein: CASSQRLAGGYEQYF. Supplemented by reference TRBV7-9 and TRBJ2-7, the full variable domain reads DTGVSQNPRHKITKRGQNVTFRCDPISEHNRLYWYRQTLGQGPEFLTYFQNEAQLEKSRLLSDRFSAERPKGSFSTLEIQRTEQGDSAMYLCASSQRLAGGYEQYFGPGTRLTVT.

This clone was picked up a small number of times. The gene calls are TRBV19 and TRBJ2-7; D is possibly TRBD2 (5 bases). V was pared by 5 bases and J by 3 bases, with 20 bases between. Germline-derived CDR1 and CDR2 are LNHDA and SQIVND (reference sequence). CDR3 size: 16 residues. The CDR3 coding sequence is TGTGCCAGTAGTCCCCTCAGGACTGCCGGTAACTACGAGCAGTACTTC. Residues: CASSPLRTAGNYEQYF. Drawing the rest from reference TRBV19 and TRBJ2-7, the complete variable domain is DGGITQSPKYLFRKEGQNVTLSCEQNLNHDAMYWYRQDPGQGLRLIYYSQIVNDFQKGDIAEGYSVSREKKESFPLTVTSAQKNPTAFYLCASSPLRTAGNYEQYFGPGTRLTVT.

CDR3 sequence reads: CSVEDKSSSYNEQFF. The DNA of the CDR3 is TGCAGCGTTGAAGATAAGAGTAGCTCCTACAATGAGCAGTTCTTC. V and J are TRBV29-1 and TRBJ2-1; D unclear. The CDR3 runs to 15 residues. Germline V gene sequence: CDR1 SQVTM, CDR2 ANQGSEA. V lost 0 bases to trimming and J lost 0 bases, with 9 bases between them.

The chain employs TRBV6-5 and TRBJ2-1, with TRBD2 matching over 10 bases. CDR3 size: 15 residues. Germline CDR1 and CDR2: MNHEY and SVGAGI. V was pared by 6 bases and J by 2 bases, with 4 bases of the junction left unmatched. The CDR3 DNA is TGTGCCAGCAGGCCCAGCGGGGGGGCCTACAATGAGCAGTTCTTC. The encoded protein is CASRPSGGAYNEQFF.

This chain joins TRBV21-1 and TRBJ2-7; TRBD1 is taken as the D call from the table, unchecked against the DNA. TRBV21-1 is a pseudogene. The CDR3 extends over 17 amino acids. The CDR3 DNA reads TGTGCCAGCAGCAAAGCGAAGAGAACAGGGGGAGCCTACGAGCAGTACTTC. This encodes CASSKAKRTGGAYEQYF.

J is TRBJ2-3 and V is TRBV5-4; 7 nucleotides agree with TRBD1. The V and J ends lost 0 bases and 1 base, in that order; junction bases with no gene match: 17. CDR1 and CDR2 from the germline V gene are SGHNT and YYREEE (reference sequence). The CDR3 loop spans 20 amino acids. This CDR3 reads CASSLDRLQGPAYGTDTQYF. The DNA for the CDR3 is TGTGCCAGCAGCTTGGACAGGTTACAGGGGCCCGCGTATGGCACAGATACGCAGTATTTT.

The genes are TRBV12-3 or TRBV12-4 and TRBJ2-1; 7 bases fit TRBD2. The ends lost 0 bases at V and 12 bases at J; junction bases unmatched: 2. This CDR3 is 12 amino acids long. The CDR3 DNA follows: TGTGCCAGCAGTTTAGCGGGAGGGCCGCAGTTCTTC. Translation: CASSLAGGPQFF.

The chain joins TRBV2 to TRBJ1-6; D is unresolved. V was trimmed by 4 bases and J by 6 bases, leaving 13 bases between them. Per the germline V gene, CDR1 is SNHLY and CDR2 is FYNNEI. CDR3 length: 15 amino acids. CDR3 in amino acids: CASSAPNRVNSPLHF. For the CDR3, the DNA is TGTGCCAGCAGTGCTCCGAACCGGGTTAATTCACCCCTCCACTTT.

The chain combines TRBV27 with TRBJ1-1, with D maybe TRBD1 (5 bases). Germline lookup yields CDR1 MNHEY and CDR2 SMNVEV (reference sequence). The CDR3 loop spans 18 amino acids. Trimming left V 5 bases short and J 5 bases short, with 27 bases between. Written as DNA, the CDR3 is TGTGCCAGCAGTCCGATAGGTGGCGGGGCTGTGATATTGACTGAAGCTTTCTTT. It encodes CASSPIGGGAVILTEAFF.

CDR3 residues: CAWSMGRTYEQYF. CDR3 DNA sequence: TGTGCCTGGAGTATGGGGCGGACCTACGAGCAGTACTTC. The J gene is TRBJ2-7, the V gene TRBV30, with a weak D call TRBD1 (5 bases). CDR1 is GTSNPN and CDR2 is SVGIG in the germline V gene (reference sequence). CDR3 length: 13 residues. Trimming stripped 2 bases from V and 2 bases from J, with 10 bases between. The whole variable domain, remainder taken from reference TRBV30 and TRBJ2-7, is SQTIHQWPATLVQPVGSPLSLECTVEGTSNPNLYWYRQAAGRGLQLLFYSVGIGQISSEVPQNLSASRPQDRQFILSSKKLLLSDSGFYLCAWSMGRTYEQYFGPGTRLTVT.

The rearrangement uses TRBV10-3 and TRBJ2-5; 12 nucleotides align to TRBD2. The length of the CDR3 is 13 residues. Looked up from germline, CDR1 is ENHRY and CDR2 is SYGVKD. After removal of 10 bases from V and 2 bases from J, the junction contained 2 bases not matched to a gene. CDR3 nucleotide sequence: TGTGCCACCACTAGCGGGGGGCAAGAGACCCAGTACTTC. It codes for CATTSGGQETQYF.

The chain joins TRBV13 to TRBJ2-3; D remains unclear. Germline-derived CDR1 and CDR2 are PRHDT and FYEKMQ (reference sequence). Trimming removed 3 bases from V and 2 bases from J, with 9 bases in between. The CDR3 has 14 residues. CDR3 protein: CASSFYGYTDTQYF. In nucleotides, the CDR3 is TGTGCCAGCAGCTTCTACGGGTACACAGATACGCAGTATTTT.

The chain couples TRBV30 to TRBJ2-7, with 8 bases that match TRBD1. This CDR3 region has 14 residues. The germline V gene encodes CDR1 GTSNPN and CDR2 SVGIG (reference sequence). Germline trimming cut 3 bases from V and 2 bases from J; bases unmatched to any gene: 6. The CDR3 DNA follows: TGTGCCTGGAGCGCAGGGGGCTCTACCTACGAGCAGTACTTC. It encodes CAWSAGGSTYEQYF.

V gene TRBV20-1 combines with J gene TRBJ1-5, with D unclear. The CDR3 loop spans 13 amino acids. Between the trimmed V and J ends, which lost 3 bases and 8 bases, there was a span of 14 bases. Germline V gene data show CDR1 as DFQATT and CDR2 as SNEGSKA (reference sequence). The CDR3 reads CSASEQLQEPQHF. Here the CDR3 DNA reads TGCAGTGCTAGTGAACAGCTGCAGGAGCCCCAGCATTTT.

The gene calls are TRBV7-9 and TRBJ1-6; D is possibly TRBD1 (5 bases). Per germline, CDR1 SEHNR and CDR2 FQNEAQ (reference sequence). With 5 bases removed from V and 10 bases from J, the gap between germline ends came to 18 bases. There are 15 residues in the CDR3. The CDR3 nucleotides are TGTGCCAGCAGCCCAAGCGGGCAGGGAATCTCACCCCTCCACTTT. Translated, it gives CASSPSGQGISPLHF.

The chain employs TRBV2 and TRBJ2-3; TRBD2 aligns across 14 bases. The germline V gene encodes CDR1 SNHLY and CDR2 FYNNEI. V gave up 5 bases and J gave up 4 bases; unmatched junction bases: 2. The CDR3 extends over 15 amino acids. The CDR3 sequence: CASSLGLAGADTQYF. The CDR3 coding sequence is TGTGCCAGCAGTCTGGGACTAGCGGGGGCAGATACGCAGTATTTT.

The V and J genes are TRBV19 and TRBJ2-1; TRBD2 matches 14 bases. The germline V gene encodes CDR1 LNHDA and CDR2 SQIVND (reference sequence). The CDR3 extends over 16 amino acids. The V segment lost 6 bases and the J segment 7 bases; nucleotides outside the gene matches: 8. The CDR3 DNA reads TGTGCCAGTAGCCCAAGGGGGACTAGCGGGAGAAATGAGCAGTTCTTC. Its protein is CASSPRGTSGRNEQFF.